A single TCR beta chain is shown here with its context. The CDR3 has 12 amino acids. Germline loops: CDR1 GTSNPN, CDR2 SVGIG (reference sequence). V lost 2 bases, J lost 8 bases, and 5 bases stayed unmatched. This entry is derived from a study of blood T cell repertoires in COVID-19. Study at large: Samples of COVID-19 (acute and convalescent) were obtained from the United States, Italy and Spain. PBMCs, B-cell-depleted T cells, or T cells provided the cDNA or gDNA that made up the material.

In the original processing: Reference gene primer amplification in the assay estimated nucleated cell counts. Assay: immunoSEQ multiplex PCR; the TCRdb copy retains only in-frame clones and omits some. D and trimming were read from the DNA, whereas the V and J calls and clone size are those reported in that table. In the table there are around 120,000 clones, around 89% of which are singletons. What was sequenced was peripheral blood. V gene TRBV30 combines with J gene TRBJ1-1, with 7 bases fitting TRBD1. This clonotype originated in a woman older than 75 with acute or convalescent COVID-19. CDR3 DNA: TGTGCCTGGAGTACTCAGGGGGTCGAAGCTTTCTTT. Its protein is CAWSTQGVEAFF.